These 21 T cell receptor beta chains originate from one sample sequenced in a study of cytomegalovirus exposure and HLA in healthy donors. Amplification used 60 Vbeta primers and 13 Jbeta primers. The assay was immunoSEQ multiplex PCR, and TCRdb's table has in-frame clones only and misses some. In the table there are 84,000 or so clones, over 75% of which are singletons. Sequencing used PBMCs. These receptors came from a middle-aged man in good health and CMV-seronegative.

The V and J genes are TRBV4-2 and TRBJ2-7; D gene unclear. This CDR3 contains 13 residues. Germline V gene lookup returns CDR1 LGHNA and CDR2 YNFKEQ. V was cut by 2 bases and J by 0 bases, with 5 bases left in between. CDR3 sequence (DNA): TGTGCCAGCAGCCAACGTATCTCCTACGAGCAGTACTTC. Translated: CASSQRISYEQYF.

V gene TRBV19 combines with J gene TRBJ2-3; 10 bases are shared with TRBD2. The CDR3 contains 14 residues. Germline CDR1 reads LNHDA; CDR2 reads SQIVND (reference sequence). V dropped 7 bases and J dropped 3; count of bases not matched to a gene: 4. For the CDR3, the DNA is TGTGCCAGTAAGAGCGGGGGGGCAACAGATACGCAGTATTTT. Translation: CASKSGGATDTQYF.

The CDR3: CSASNVNEQYF. The CDR3 bases are TGCAGTGCTAGTAATGTAAACGAGCAGTACTTC. V gene TRBV20-1 combines with J gene TRBJ2-7; D is undetermined. Trimming took 3 bases from V and 5 from J, leaving 8 bases between them. Germline assignment: CDR1 DFQATT and CDR2 SNEGSKA (reference sequence). The CDR3 totals 11 residues.

The sample holds a few counts of this clone. CDR3 nucleotide sequence: TGTGCCAGCAGCTTGGGAACTAGCCCCCTCAATGAGCAGTTCTTC. Protein product: CASSLGTSPLNEQFF. The chain has TRBV5-4 and TRBJ2-1, with D maybe TRBD2 (6 bases). The V and J ends lost 0 bases and 6 bases respectively, with 13 bases between them. Germline CDR1 is SGHNT and CDR2 is YYREEE (reference sequence). This CDR3 has 15 residues.

This chain links TRBV21-1 with TRBJ1-1; the DNA was not compared with TRBD1, the D call given in the table. TRBV21-1 is noted as a pseudogene. This CDR3 contains 19 residues. The CDR3 sequence: CASGETRPNWTGASFEAFF. DNA of the CDR3: TGTGCCAGCGGCGAAACTCGCCCAAATTGGACAGGGGCGTCCTTTGAAGCTTTCTTT.

The J gene is TRBJ2-7, the V gene TRBV27; D uncertain. This CDR3 is 13 amino acids long. Per germline, CDR1 MNHEY and CDR2 SMNVEV (reference sequence). Between the trimmed V and J ends, which lost 0 bases and 4 bases, there was a span of 7 bases. The DNA for the CDR3 is TGTGCCAGCAGTTTATCGGAGAGTTACGAGCAGTACTTC. Protein: CASSLSESYEQYF.

The sample holds a few counts of this clone. The genes are TRBV9 and TRBJ2-6; 11 nucleotides align to TRBD2. This CDR3 has 19 residues. V shed 1 base, J shed 3 bases, and the junction held 9 bases outside the gene matches. Germline-derived CDR1 and CDR2 are SGDLS and YYNGEE. The CDR3 DNA is TGTGCCAGCAGCGTATTGGGAGGTAGCGGGGGGGGTGGGGCCAACGTCCTGACTTTC. Its translation: CASSVLGGSGGGGANVLTF.

A few counts support this clone. The chain carries TRBV6-5 and TRBJ2-2; TRBD2 is a possible D gene (5 bases). The CDR3 loop spans 14 amino acids. The V end lost 11 bases, the J end lost 2 bases, and 15 bases lay between the germline ends. Per the germline V gene, CDR1 is MNHEY and CDR2 is SVGAGI. In DNA, the CDR3 is TGTGCCGCGATTCCCCGGGGTAACACCGGGGAGCTGTTTTTT. Translated, it gives CAAIPRGNTGELFF.

V is TRBV7-8 and J is TRBJ2-5; 11 bases fit TRBD2. CDR3 length: 18 amino acids. Germline-derived CDR1 and CDR2 are SGHVS and FQNEAQ. Germline trimming cut 5 bases from V and 4 bases from J; bases unmatched to any gene: 15. CDR3 in DNA: TGTGCCAGCAGCGCCCGAAGTACGGGACTAGCGGCCGTAGAGACCCAGTACTTC. This sequence encodes CASSARSTGLAAVETQYF.

The rearrangement uses TRBV30 and TRBJ1-1, with D possibly matching TRBD1 (6 bases). Germline CDR1 GTSNPN, CDR2 SVGIG (reference sequence). Trimming removed 0 bases at V and 0 bases at J, with 17 bases between. CDR3 length: 17 residues. CDR3 DNA sequence: TGTGCCTGGAGTGTACGGGGACACGTCCTAATGAACACTGAAGCTTTCTTT. It encodes CAWSVRGHVLMNTEAFF.

The rearrangement joins TRBV29-1 to TRBJ2-3; no clear D. CDR3 length equals 12 residues. The germline V gene has CDR1 SQVTM and CDR2 ANQGSEA. Trimming cost V 3 bases and J 2 bases, with 6 bases left between them. This chain's CDR3 is CSVDGLTDTQYF. In DNA, the CDR3 is TGCAGCGTTGATGGGCTCACAGATACGCAGTATTTT.

This chain joins TRBV5-1 and TRBJ2-7, with 7 nucleotides matching TRBD1. This CDR3 is built from 16 residues. Germline V CDR1 and CDR2: SGHRS, YFSETQ. Trimming at V came to 0 bases and at J to 1 base, leaving 7 bases not matched to a gene. The CDR3 DNA reads as TGCGCCAGCAGCTTGGGGGAGACAGGGAGTTCCTACGAGCAGTACTTC. Amino acid sequence: CASSLGETGSSYEQYF.

The J gene is TRBJ2-7, the V gene TRBV7-2; D not resolved. This CDR3 region has 14 residues. The germline gives CDR1 SGHTA, CDR2 FQGNSA. Trimming pared 3 bases from V and 2 bases from J, leaving 11 bases between. Here the CDR3 DNA reads TGTGCCAGCAGCTTCAGACATATTACCTACGAGCAGTACTTC. Its translation is CASSFRHITYEQYF. Based on the CDR3 plus reference TRBV7-2 and TRBJ2-7, the full variable domain is GAGVSQSPSNKVTEKGKDVELRCDPISGHTALYWYRQSLGQGLEFLIYFQGNSAPDKSGLPSDRFSAERTGGSVSTLTIQRTQQEDSAVYLCASSFRHITYEQYFGPGTRLTVT.

The rearrangement uses TRBV7-2 and TRBJ2-7; a possible D gene is TRBD2 (5 bases). CDR1 and CDR2 from the germline V gene are SGHTA and FQGNSA. The CDR3 sequence is 13 residues long. V was clipped by 5 bases and J by 5 bases, with 13 bases between them. The CDR3 protein is CASSRKLVDEQYF. The CDR3 nucleotides are TGTGCCAGCAGCCGGAAACTAGTTGACGAGCAGTACTTC.

This chain links TRBV6-5 with TRBJ2-5; 7 bases line up with TRBD1. V trimming: 0 bases; J trimming: 5 bases; junction bases outside the gene matches: 9. The CDR3 loop spans 16 amino acids. The V gene's germline CDR1 is MNHEY and CDR2 SVGAGI. Written as DNA, the CDR3 is TGTGCCAGCAGTTACTCGCGAAGGACAGGACAGGAGACCCAGTACTTC. Translated: CASSYSRRTGQETQYF.

Only a few counts were recorded for this clone. V is TRBV11-2 and J is TRBJ2-1; 8 bases fit TRBD2. Germline CDR1 reads SGHAT; CDR2 reads FQNNGV. The CDR3 has 15 residues. The V and J ends lost 6 bases and 4 bases, in that order; junction bases with no gene match: 8. The CDR3 sequence: CASRQSGGDYNEQFF. In nucleotides, the CDR3 is TGTGCCAGCAGACAGAGCGGGGGCGATTACAATGAGCAGTTCTTC.

This chain uses TRBV6-5 with TRBJ2-3; D unclear. CDR3 length equals 13 residues. Trimming shortened V by 7 bases and J by 7 bases, and 15 bases separated the two germline ends. Germline V gene lookup returns CDR1 MNHEY and CDR2 SVGAGI. The CDR3 here is CASIEPSVNTQYF. DNA of the CDR3: TGTGCCAGCATCGAACCCAGTGTGAATACGCAGTATTTT.

The chain couples TRBV7-9 to TRBJ2-1; 7 bases are shared with TRBD2. CDR1 SEHNR and CDR2 FQNEAQ come from the germline V gene (reference sequence). The V gene end was trimmed by 8 bases and the J gene end by 5 bases; junction bases not matched to a gene: 12. The CDR3 extends over 15 amino acids. This CDR3 is CASLRGREGDNEQFF. The CDR3 DNA reads as TGTGCCAGCCTCCGGGGGAGGGAGGGAGACAATGAGCAGTTCTTC. Using reference TRBV7-9 and TRBJ2-1 for the parts outside the CDR3, the full variable domain is DTGVSQNPRHKITKRGQNVTFRCDPISEHNRLYWYRQTLGQGPEFLTYFQNEAQLEKSRLLSDRFSAERPKGSFSTLEIQRTEQGDSAMYLCASLRGREGDNEQFFGPGTRLTVL.

The V call is TRBV4-1, the J call TRBJ2-3, with TRBD2 identical over 14 bases. With 4 bases clipped from V and 0 bases from J, the junction kept 12 bases outside the gene matches. Germline lookup yields CDR1 MGHRA and CDR2 YSYEKL. This CDR3 contains 20 residues. Here the CDR3 DNA reads TGCGCCAGCAGCCGAACCGCCGGGACTAGCGGGGGCCGGAGCACAGATACGCAGTATTTT. Translating gives CASSRTAGTSGGRSTDTQYF.

The sample holds a few counts of this clone. This rearrangement joins TRBV5-5 to TRBJ1-2, with D uncertain. Per the germline V gene, CDR1 is SGHKS and CDR2 is YYEKEE (reference sequence). With 5 bases removed from V and 2 bases from J, the gap between germline ends came to 4 bases. CDR3 length equals 11 residues. The CDR3 DNA reads as TGTGCCAGCAGACGGAACTATGGCTACACCTTC. Residues: CASRRNYGYTF.

The chain couples TRBV27 to TRBJ1-2; TRBD1 matches at 7 bases. J lost 5 bases, V lost 3 bases, and 6 bases had no gene match. CDR1 and CDR2 from the germline V gene are MNHEY and SMNVEV (reference sequence). The CDR3 extends over 14 amino acids. CDR3 sequence reads: CASSLRQGDYGYTF. CDR3 DNA sequence: TGTGCCAGCAGTTTGAGACAGGGCGATTATGGCTACACCTTC.